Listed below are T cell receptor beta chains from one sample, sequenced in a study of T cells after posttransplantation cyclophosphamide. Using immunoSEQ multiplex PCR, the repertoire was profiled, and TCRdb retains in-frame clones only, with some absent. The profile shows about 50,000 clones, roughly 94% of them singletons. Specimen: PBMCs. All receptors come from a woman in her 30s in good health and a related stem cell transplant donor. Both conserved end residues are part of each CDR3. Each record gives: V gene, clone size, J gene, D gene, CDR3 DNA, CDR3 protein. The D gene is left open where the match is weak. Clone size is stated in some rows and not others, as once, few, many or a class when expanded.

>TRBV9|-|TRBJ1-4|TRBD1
TGTGCCAGCAGCGTAGAGCCAGGGGGCCTCGGAGAAAAACTGTTTTTT
CASSVEPGGLGEKLFF
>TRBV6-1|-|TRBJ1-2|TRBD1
TGTGCCAGCAGTGAAGCCCGGGGACAGAACTATGGCTACACCTTC
CASSEARGQNYGYTF
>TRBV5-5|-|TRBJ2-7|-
TGTGCCAGCAGCTTTCGGACTACGATGGACGAGCAGTACTTC
CASSFRTTMDEQYF
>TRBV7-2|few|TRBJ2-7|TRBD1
TGTGCCAGCGAACAAACAGGGGGCCCGGATTACGAGCAGTACTTC
CASEQTGGPDYEQYF
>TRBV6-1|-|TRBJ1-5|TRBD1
TGTGCTAGCAGAGGGGCAGGGGGCCATAATCAGCCCCAGCATTTT
CASRGAGGHNQPQHF
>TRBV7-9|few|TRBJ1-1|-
TGTGCCAGCAGCCCCTACACTGAAGCTTTCTTT
CASSPYTEAFF
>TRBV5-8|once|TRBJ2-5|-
TGTGCCAGCAGCTTGCGTCTTACTCAACCGGAGACCCAGTACTTC
CASSLRLTQPETQYF
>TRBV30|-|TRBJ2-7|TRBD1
TGTGCCTGGAGTGTAAGGACAGGCTACGAGCAGTACTTC
CAWSVRTGYEQYF
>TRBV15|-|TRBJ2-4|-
TGTGCCACCAGCCCCCGGAGGGGATCGAAAAACATTCAGTACTTC
CATSPRRGSKNIQYF
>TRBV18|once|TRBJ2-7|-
TGTGCCAGCTCACAAGACGGGGACTACGAGCAGTACTTC
CASSQDGDYEQYF
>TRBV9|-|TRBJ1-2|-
TGTGCCAGCAGCGCCCTTGGGCAGTCATATGGCTACACCTTC
CASSALGQSYGYTF
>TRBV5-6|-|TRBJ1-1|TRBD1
TGTGCCAGCAGCGCCGGGACAGAAGAAGCTTTCTTT
CASSAGTEEAFF
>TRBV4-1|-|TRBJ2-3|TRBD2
TGCGCCAGCAGCCCATATAGCGGGGGAAGCACAGATACGCAGTATTTT
CASSPYSGGSTDTQYF
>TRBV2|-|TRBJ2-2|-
TGTGCCAGCAGACCGGAGAGGGTGAACACCGGGGAGCTGTTTTTT
CASRPERVNTGELFF
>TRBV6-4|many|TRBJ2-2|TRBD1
TGTGCCAGCAGTAATGACAGGGCCGAAGGTACCGGGGAGCTGTTTTTT
CASSNDRAEGTGELFF
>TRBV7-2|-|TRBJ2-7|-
TGTGCCAGCGCGCTTTATTCATACGAGCAGTACTTC
CASALYSYEQYF
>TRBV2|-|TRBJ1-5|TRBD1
TGTGCCAGCAGCTGGACAGGGAGCAATCAGCCCCAGCATTTT
CASSWTGSNQPQHF